This TCR beta chain was observed in a study of OX40 agonist ivuxolimab in advanced cancers. Across the whole study: Patients were treated with intravenous ivuxolimab, dosed at 0.01 to 10 mg/kg and infused every 2 weeks. One patient with hepatocellular carcinoma and two with cutaneous melanoma, three in all, had partial responses.

Clones were read by immunoSEQ multiplex PCR, and TCRdb kept only the in-frame ones, dropping some. Here the sample spans 25,000 to 35,000 clones, approximately 91% being singletons. As for this clone: The antigen remains undetermined.

Findings of the study overall: Blood T cells, both CD4+ and CD8+, expanded clonally by week 6 at 0.1 to 3.0 mg/kg.

CDR1 is ENHRY and CDR2 is SYGVKD in the germline V gene. V shed 2 bases and J shed 3 bases, with 8 bases lying between them. There are 14 residues in the CDR3. Autoimmune disease history or systemic immunosuppression meant exclusion. The specimen comprised CD4+ or CD8+ T cells sorted from blood, sampled in a trial of the OX40 agonist ivuxolimab. V usage is TRBV10-3 and J usage is TRBJ1-3, with D unclear. The receptor was derived from an adult with an advanced solid tumor such as melanoma, head and neck, liver or kidney cancer. CDR3 nucleotides: TGTGCCATCAGTGAGGGTGTGATTGGAAACACCATATATTTT. Translating it yields CAISEGVIGNTIYF.